This is a list of T cell receptor beta chains from one sample in a study of shared clonotypes between healthy human individuals. Produced via immunoSEQ multiplex PCR; TCRdb's table is partial and in-frame only. There are roughly 2 million clones in the sample; 90% to 97% occur only once, and about 0.13% lies in the top ten. Sequencing was done on a sample of naive CD4+ T cells sorted from blood. The receptors shown here come from a man younger than 35 in good health. The CDR3 runs from the conserved cysteine through the conserved F or W. Each record gives: J gene, D gene, V gene, clone size, CDR3 DNA, CDR3 protein. D genes are given only for firm matches. Clone size is given for some rows only: seen once, a few or many times, or a class if the clone is expanded.

J gene: TRBJ1-6
D gene: .
V gene: TRBV7-2
clone size: .
CDR3 DNA: TGTGCCAGCAGCTTACCCCAGCGCTCCTATAATTCACCCCTCCACTTT
CDR3 protein: CASSLPQRSYNSPLHF

J gene: TRBJ2-1
D gene: TRBD2
V gene: TRBV11-3
clone size: .
CDR3 DNA: TGTGCCAGCAGCTCGAGGACTAGCGGGAGCTACAATGAGCAGTTCTTC
CDR3 protein: CASSSRTSGSYNEQFF

J gene: TRBJ1-1
D gene: TRBD1
V gene: TRBV7-2
clone size: .
CDR3 DNA: TGTGCCAGCAGTCCCGGGACAGCCAAGAAGGGGGACACTGAAGCTTTCTTT
CDR3 protein: CASSPGTAKKGDTEAFF

J gene: TRBJ2-3
D gene: .
V gene: TRBV5-1
clone size: .
CDR3 DNA: TGCGCCAGCAGCCCGACACGGGACGGCTTTCGCACAGATACGCAGTATTTT
CDR3 protein: CASSPTRDGFRTDTQYF

J gene: TRBJ2-2
D gene: .
V gene: TRBV5-1
clone size: once
CDR3 DNA: TGCGCCAGCAGCTTGACAGGCCTGAACACCGGGGAGCTGTTTTTT
CDR3 protein: CASSLTGLNTGELFF

J gene: TRBJ2-2
D gene: .
V gene: TRBV6-5
clone size: .
CDR3 DNA: TGTGCCAGCACCGACAGTGCCGGGGAGCTGTTTTTT
CDR3 protein: CASTDSAGELFF

J gene: TRBJ1-4
D gene: TRBD1
V gene: TRBV10-1
clone size: .
CDR3 DNA: TGCGCCAGCAGTGAAGGGACAGGGAAACTGTTTTTT
CDR3 protein: CASSEGTGKLFF

J gene: TRBJ2-1
D gene: TRBD2
V gene: TRBV7-2
clone size: .
CDR3 DNA: TGTGCCAGCAGCCAATACGGGGGGTATAATGAGCAGTTCTTC
CDR3 protein: CASSQYGGYNEQFF

J gene: TRBJ1-6
D gene: .
V gene: TRBV2
clone size: .
CDR3 DNA: TGTGCCAGCAGTGAACAGGGGCCGGGGAATTCACCCCTCCACTTT
CDR3 protein: CASSEQGPGNSPLHF

J gene: TRBJ2-1
D gene: .
V gene: TRBV28
clone size: .
CDR3 DNA: TGTGCCAGCAGTCCTTTAACGGGCGACTCCTACAATGAGCAGTTCTTC
CDR3 protein: CASSPLTGDSYNEQFF

J gene: TRBJ2-4
D gene: TRBD2
V gene: TRBV27
clone size: .
CDR3 DNA: TGTGCCAGCAGTTTAAAGGCTGGACTAGCGGGAAACATTCAGTACTTC
CDR3 protein: CASSLKAGLAGNIQYF

J gene: TRBJ2-5
D gene: .
V gene: TRBV7-9
clone size: .
CDR3 DNA: TGTGCCAGCAGCTTCGGGGGCCTCCAAGAGACCCAGTACTTC
CDR3 protein: CASSFGGLQETQYF

J gene: TRBJ2-2
D gene: TRBD2
V gene: TRBV7-7
clone size: few
CDR3 DNA: TGTGCTAGCAGCTTAGCTGTGGGACTAGAGGCCGGGGAGCTGTTTTTT
CDR3 protein: CASSLAVGLEAGELFF

J gene: TRBJ1-2
D gene: .
V gene: TRBV4-1
clone size: .
CDR3 DNA: TGCGCCAGCAGCCCTTCTCATGGACAGTTCTATGGCTACACCTTC
CDR3 protein: CASSPSHGQFYGYTF

J gene: TRBJ1-1
D gene: TRBD1
V gene: TRBV10-1
clone size: .
CDR3 DNA: TGCGCCCAGGACAGGGAGATCCCTGGAGCTTTCTTT
CDR3 protein: CAQDREIPGAFF

J gene: TRBJ2-1
D gene: .
V gene: TRBV15
clone size: .
CDR3 DNA: TGTGCCACCAGCAGAGATTCGGCGACCAATGAGCAGTTCTTC
CDR3 protein: CATSRDSATNEQFF

J gene: TRBJ2-5
D gene: .
V gene: TRBV5-4
clone size: .
CDR3 DNA: TGTGCCAGCACCCGGGGGCAGGGGGACGGAGAGACCCAGTACTTC
CDR3 protein: CASTRGQGDGETQYF

J gene: TRBJ2-1
D gene: TRBD2
V gene: TRBV30
clone size: .
CDR3 DNA: TGTGCTTCTAGCGGGGGGATGTATGAGCAGTTCTTC
CDR3 protein: CASSGGMYEQFF

J gene: TRBJ2-3
D gene: .
V gene: TRBV7-9
clone size: once
CDR3 DNA: TGTGCCAGCAGTGGGAAGGGACTTAGCACAGATACGCAGTATTTT
CDR3 protein: CASSGKGLSTDTQYF

J gene: TRBJ1-1
D gene: TRBD1
V gene: TRBV4-1
clone size: few
CDR3 DNA: TGCGCCAGCAGCCTGGAGGACAGGGTGGACACTGAAGCTTTCTTT
CDR3 protein: CASSLEDRVDTEAFF

J gene: TRBJ2-2
D gene: TRBD2
V gene: TRBV5-1
clone size: .
CDR3 DNA: TGCGCCAGCGGTGGAGCGGGGGCCACGACCGGGGAGCTGTTTTTT
CDR3 protein: CASGGAGATTGELFF

J gene: TRBJ2-3
D gene: .
V gene: TRBV6-4
clone size: .
CDR3 DNA: TGTGCCAGCAGTGACCGCGACAGGAGCACAGATACGCAGTATTTT
CDR3 protein: CASSDRDRSTDTQYF

J gene: TRBJ1-2
D gene: .
V gene: TRBV2
clone size: few
CDR3 DNA: TGTGCCAGCACCCCTACCCGGGGGCATGGCTACACCTTC
CDR3 protein: CASTPTRGHGYTF

J gene: TRBJ2-7
D gene: .
V gene: TRBV6-5
clone size: .
CDR3 DNA: TGTGCCAGCAAGCGGATCGAGCAGTACTTC
CDR3 protein: CASKRIEQYF

J gene: TRBJ1-5
D gene: TRBD1
V gene: TRBV19
clone size: .
CDR3 DNA: TGTGCCAGTAGTATAGTCGGTCGATGGGACAGGTTGGGGAATCAGCCCCAGCATTTT
CDR3 protein: CASSIVGRWDRLGNQPQHF

J gene: TRBJ2-5
D gene: TRBD2
V gene: TRBV11-2
clone size: .
CDR3 DNA: TGTGCCAGCAGCTCGGGACTAGCGGGCGCGGAGACCCAGTACTTC
CDR3 protein: CASSSGLAGAETQYF

J gene: TRBJ1-3
D gene: TRBD1
V gene: TRBV27
clone size: .
CDR3 DNA: TGTGCCAGCAGTCCAAGACAGGGCAGTGGAAACACCATATATTTT
CDR3 protein: CASSPRQGSGNTIYF

J gene: TRBJ2-7
D gene: TRBD1
V gene: TRBV6-1
clone size: .
CDR3 DNA: TGTGCCAGCAGTGTGGGAACAGGGGGCATTATTTACGAGCAGTACTTC
CDR3 protein: CASSVGTGGIIYEQYF

J gene: TRBJ2-1
D gene: .
V gene: TRBV5-1
clone size: .
CDR3 DNA: TGCGCCAGCAGCCGGGACACAAGCTCCTACAATGAGCAGTTCTTC
CDR3 protein: CASSRDTSSYNEQFF

J gene: TRBJ2-1
D gene: .
V gene: TRBV10-3
clone size: .
CDR3 DNA: TGTGCCATCAGTGAGAGTGAGGTCCTCTCCTACAATGAGCAGTTCTTC
CDR3 protein: CAISESEVLSYNEQFF

J gene: TRBJ1-6
D gene: .
V gene: TRBV5-1
clone size: .
CDR3 DNA: TGCGCCAGCAGCTTTGGGGGGCTGGATTCACCCCTCCACTTT
CDR3 protein: CASSFGGLDSPLHF

J gene: TRBJ2-3
D gene: TRBD1
V gene: TRBV6-5
clone size: .
CDR3 DNA: TGTGCCAGCAGTTCCGGGACAGTGTTCACAGATACGCAGTATTTT
CDR3 protein: CASSSGTVFTDTQYF

J gene: TRBJ2-6
D gene: .
V gene: TRBV30
clone size: .
CDR3 DNA: TGTGCCTGGAAGATTGCGGGACTCCCGAGCTCTGGGGCCAACGTCCTGACTTTC
CDR3 protein: CAWKIAGLPSSGANVLTF

J gene: TRBJ2-1
D gene: TRBD2
V gene: TRBV6-5
clone size: .
CDR3 DNA: TGTGCCACCCCGGTAGGGACTAGCGGGAAGCATGAGCAGTTCTTC
CDR3 protein: CATPVGTSGKHEQFF